This paragraph covers one T cell receptor beta chain sequence. Its binding antigen is unknown. No base-level quality is on record; no much larger clone is a single base apart. The source of the sample is a study of Ad26.COV2.S vaccination and SARS-CoV-2 variants (dated by TCRdb to the early 2020s). Some background on the complete study: The specificity and breadth of SARS-CoV-2-reactive T cell receptors after Ad26.COV2.S vaccination were assessed by TCRbeta repertoire sequencing. The TCR-sequenced set comprised approximately 32 samples: approximately 20 Ad26.COV2.S vaccine recipients, 5 placebo recipients and 8 SARS-CoV-2 convalescent individuals. Results the study describes overall, beyond this receptor: The authors noted that total T cell responses may have been underestimated by the TCR breadth and depth analyses. After vaccination, substantial breadth of spike-specific CD8+ and CD4+ T cell responses was reported. Higher spike-specific TCR breadth was observed in Ad26.COV2.S recipients than in placebo recipients (P = 0.0014). Vaccine and placebo recipients had comparable non-spike TCR breadth, which fits with the vaccine containing only spike.

In light of the paper, this sample's time point label describes: individuals recovered from natural SARS-CoV-2 infection. CDR1 and CDR2 were assigned from the germline V gene as MNHNS and SASEGT. The CDR3 runs 12 residues from the cysteine to the phenylalanine. Here the CDR3 DNA is all that survives: 36 bases in frame from base 1. V was cut back by 1 base and J by 5 bases, leaving a gap of 5 bases between them. The immunoSEQ Assay was used to sequence TCRbeta CDR3 regions. After extraction, genomic DNA underwent amplification by bias-controlled multiplex PCR, followed by high-throughput sequencing. In the source study's methods: Collapsing and filtering of sequences were performed to quantify the absolute abundance of each unique TCRbeta CDR3 region. T cell fraction was estimated by normalizing TCRbeta template counts to usable DNA, which was measured by amplifying reference genes present in all nucleated cells. Repertoire TCRs were annotated as SARS-CoV-2-specific when V gene, CDR3 amino acid sequence and J gene were exactly matched to a known reactive TCR set. MIRA supplied the reference SARS-CoV-2 TCR set, which was filtered for enrichment in COVID-19-positive ImmuneCODE repertoires so that public or cross-reactive TCRs were removed. Using the MIRA antigens, annotated TCRs were further analysed by specific ORF or by position within an ORF. Depth was the summed frequency of annotated unique rearrangements, while breadth was defined as annotated unique rearrangements over total unique productive rearrangements. TCR breadth was compared between groups using two-sided Wilcoxon rank-sum tests. Imported from immuneACCESS, the table was reduced by TCRdb to in-frame sequences with V and J called. These copies leave out some clones; in studies compared against another copy, an unresolved V gene accounts for under half, and the cause of the remainder is not known. The V and J calls and the clone size are those of that table, but D and trimming were determined from the DNA. This sample holds around 100,000 clones; roughly 80% were observed only once. The ten largest clones capture 17% of the sample.

This specimen consisted of peripheral blood, obtained after recovery from COVID-19. The chain joins TRBV6-1 to TRBJ1-1; no D gene can be assigned with confidence. The TCR comes from a human donor who had recovered from COVID-19. The bases are TGTGCCAGCAGTGAAGGTGAGACTGAAGCTTTCTTT. Its translation reads: CASSEGETEAFF.